The 4 T cell receptor beta chains listed next were all sequenced from one sample in a study of blood T cell repertoires in COVID-19 (dated by TCRdb to about 2020). The library was obtained by the immunoSEQ multiplex PCR assay. TCRdb took this table from immuneACCESS and kept in-frame rearrangements with V and J called. Such tables lack part of the clones; where checked against another copy, unresolved V genes explain under half of the gap, and the rest is unexplained. The sample table lists roughly 97,000 clones, just under 85% of them with a count of one. The ten top clones hold about 9.4% of the sample. The specimen sequenced was peripheral blood. These receptors were obtained from an older man with acute or convalescent COVID-19.

The table lists this clone with a few counts. The CDR3 coding sequence is TGTGCCAGCAGTGTTCTGGGACAGGCGAATTCACCCCTCCACTTT. As protein: CASSVLGQANSPLHF. The chain links TRBV25-1 to TRBJ1-6; the match to TRBD1 covers 8 bases. Germline V gene lookup returns CDR1 MGHDK and CDR2 SYGVNS. The trim removed 4 bases at V and 7 bases at J, leaving 6 bases unmatched. This CDR3 is 15 amino acids long.

This chain links TRBV19 with TRBJ2-2, with 10 bases identical to TRBD2. This CDR3 is built from 16 residues. V shed 4 bases and J 7 bases; nucleotides not matched to a gene: 9. From germline, CDR1 is LNHDA and CDR2 SQIVND (reference sequence). CDR3 protein: CASSTASGRGGGELFF. The CDR3 DNA reads TGTGCCAGTAGTACCGCTAGCGGGAGAGGCGGCGGGGAGCTGTTTTTT. Looking up the rest from reference TRBV19 and TRBJ2-2 gives the full variable domain: DGGITQSPKYLFRKEGQNVTLSCEQNLNHDAMYWYRQDPGQGLRLIYYSQIVNDFQKGDIAEGYSVSREKKESFPLTVTSAQKNPTAFYLCASSTASGRGGGELFFGEGSRLTVL.

The J gene is TRBJ1-5, the V gene TRBV30; D call uncertain. Germline-derived CDR1 and CDR2 are GTSNPN and SVGIG (reference sequence). V gave up 3 bases and J gave up 2 bases, with 8 bases separating them. The CDR3 sequence is 13 residues long. CDR3 sequence (DNA): TGTGCCTGGAGCTCGCAGGGCAATCAGCCCCAGCATTTT. Residues: CAWSSQGNQPQHF.

The V gene is TRBV12-3 or TRBV12-4, the J gene TRBJ1-4; the D gene is possibly TRBD1 (6 bases). V lost 9 bases and J lost 9, with 14 bases in between. The CDR3 consists of 12 residues. The CDR3 is CASSYRAQKLFF. CDR3 DNA sequence: TGTGCCAGTAGCTACAGGGCTCAAAAACTGTTTTTT.